These T cell receptor beta chains were read from a single sample in a study of T cell repertoires in cytomegalovirus infection. TCRdb itself ran the reads through MiXCR, one entry per CDR3 protein. The data hold approximately 1,000,000 distinct CDR3 sequences, with about a third observed a single time. No antigen has been identified for these receptors. Sequenced material: cultured CD8+ T cells from PBMCs, taken from culture after CMV antigen stimulation. Receptors originate from a human donor in good health (CMV status not recorded). Some clones in this sample may be carry-over from other donors' samples. CDR3s include the opening cysteine and the closing phenylalanine or tryptophan. The D gene is left open where the match is weak. Size is omitted from some rows. Given values are once, few, many or a class for expanded clones.

>TRBV2|-|TRBJ1-4|-
TGTGCCAGCAGTGAAAGGAGATTCATCCTTCCTAATGAAAAACTGTTTTTT
CASSERRFILPNEKLFF
>TRBV7-2|many|TRBJ2-7|-
TGTGCCAGCAGCTTAAAGGATCACTACGAGCAGTACTTC
CASSLKDHYEQYF
>TRBV6-5|-|TRBJ1-2|-
TGTGCCAGCAGCCCCGGGACTGCGAACGAAGACACCTTC
CASSPGTANEDTF
>TRBV7-2|-|TRBJ2-7|TRBD2
TGTGCCAGCAGCTTTTGGGCGGGGGACTCCTACGAGCAGTACTTC
CASSFWAGDSYEQYF
>TRBV7-9|many|TRBJ1-5|-
TGTGCCAGCAGCCCGGATGTTTATAGCAATCAGCCCCAGCATTTT
CASSPDVYSNQPQHF
>TRBV27|once|TRBJ2-1|TRBD2
TGTGCCAACAGTCACTCCGGACTAGCGGGGGGTTACAATGAGCAGTTCTTC
CANSHSGLAGGYNEQFF
>TRBV2|-|TRBJ2-6|-
TGTGCCAGCTATTCAAGCGCGGACAGCAGCTCTGGGGCCAACGTCCTGACTTTC
CASYSSADSSSGANVLTF
>TRBV7-9|few|TRBJ2-1|TRBD2
TGTGCCAGCAAAACCCTAGCGGGACCCTACAATGAGCAGTTCTTC
CASKTLAGPYNEQFF
>TRBV27|few|TRBJ1-4|TRBD1
TGTGCCAGCAGCCCTAACAGGGGAGAAAAACTGTTTTTT
CASSPNRGEKLFF
>TRBV7-6|-|TRBJ1-1|-
TGTGCCAGCAACTTAGCGCTGGGGGGCACTGAAGCTTTCTTT
CASNLALGGTEAFF
>TRBV7-9|-|TRBJ2-1|TRBD2
TGTGCTACACTAGCGGCATCTTACAATGAGCAGTTCTTC
CATLAASYNEQFF
>TRBV10-3|-|TRBJ2-3|-
TGTGCCATCAGGACCCGGGACCCGGATTTGGATACGCAGTATTTT
CAIRTRDPDLDTQYF
>TRBV18|-|TRBJ2-1|TRBD1
TGTGCCAGCGCAAACAGGGGACAATACAATGAGCAGTTCTTC
CASANRGQYNEQFF
>TRBV7-6|-|TRBJ2-3|-
TGTGCCAGCAGCACCACGAGGACTCTTAGCACAGATACGCAGTATTTT
CASSTTRTLSTDTQYF
>TRBV4-1|-|TRBJ1-2|-
TGCGCCAGCAGCCAGAACCTTGAAAGGCCCTATCGCTACACCTTC
CASSQNLERPYRYTF
>TRBV5-1|-|TRBJ2-7|-
TGCGCCAGCAGCACAACAGGGACCGAGCAGTACTTC
CASSTTGTEQYF
>TRBV29-1|few|TRBJ2-1|-
TGCAGCGTTGTGGGAGAGGGGACCGAGCAGTTCTTC
CSVVGEGTEQFF
>TRBV7-9|many|TRBJ2-7|-
TGTGCCAGCAGACCACCCGGGGCAGGGCGGTACGAGCAGTACTTC
CASRPPGAGRYEQYF
>TRBV4-1|-|TRBJ2-4|-
TGCGCCAGCAGCCAAGGGGGGTGGGGGCTCGGAAACATTCAGTACTTC
CASSQGGWGLGNIQYF
>TRBV4-1|-|TRBJ2-1|-
TGCGCCAGCAGCCAAGAGGTAGGGAGACTGTCCTACAATGAGCAGTTCTTC
CASSQEVGRLSYNEQFF
>TRBV19|-|TRBJ1-2|-
TGTGCCCGGGAAGAGGGCAGGGGAGGTGTGAGTAACTATGACTACACCTTC
CAREEGRGGVSNYDYTF
>TRBV9|many|TRBJ1-1|TRBD1
TGTGCCAGTAGCGTTACAGGGGGAACTGAAGCTTTCTTT
CASSVTGGTEAFF
>TRBV6-2/TRBV6-3|-|TRBJ1-6|-
TGTGCCAGCGCCCCGAGCTCCTATAATTCACCCCTCCACTTT
CASAPSSYNSPLHF
>TRBV7-2|many|TRBJ2-6|-
TGTGCCAGCAGCTTCCGGGACGCCAGCTCTGGGGCCAACGTCCTGACTTTC
CASSFRDASSGANVLTF
>TRBV7-6|many|TRBJ2-1|-
TGTGCCAGCAGCTTAGAGGACAGCTCCTACAATGAGCAGTTCTTC
CASSLEDSSYNEQFF
>TRBV6-5|few|TRBJ2-1|TRBD2
TGTGCCAGCAGTTACGGGGCTAGCGGGGGGGTCTCGACCTACAATGAGCAGTTCTTC
CASSYGASGGVSTYNEQFF
>TRBV27|-|TRBJ1-1|-
TGTGCCAGCAGTACCTCGGGGTTCACTGAAGCTTTCTTT
CASSTSGFTEAFF
>TRBV7-9|-|TRBJ1-5|-
TGTGCCAGCAGCCCTCCGGGGAGGGCGGGTGAGCCCCAGCATTTT
CASSPPGRAGEPQHF
>TRBV5-6|-|TRBJ2-1|-
TGTGCCAGCAGCTTGGATTGGGGCGTTGGGGATGAGCAGTTCTTC
CASSLDWGVGDEQFF